Shown below are 25 T cell receptor beta chains from a single sample sequenced in a study of blood T cells in healthy people across ages. Primed by a sample-barcoded 5' primer and a J-beta primer mix, a second PCR proceeded for 7 to 11 cycles. TCRdb independently ran MiXCR on the 5' RACE reads; one entry per CDR3 protein. The sample consists of over 1.5 million distinct CDR3 sequences, around 48% of them appearing once. Input material: blood. These receptors all come from a woman in her forties in good health.

The chain combines TRBV28 with TRBJ2-5, with a possible D match to TRBD1 (5 bases). Germline CDR1 MDHEN, CDR2 SYDVKM. V was shortened by 3 bases and J by 0 bases, with 17 bases between the two germline ends. The CDR3 totals 17 residues. DNA for the CDR3: TGTGCCAGCAGTTTCATCCTCGGTTCCAGGGACCAAGAGACCCAGTACTTC. It encodes CASSFILGSRDQETQYF.

This sequence joins TRBV29-1 and TRBJ2-5, with 7 positions matching TRBD1. With 4 bases clipped from V and 2 bases from J, the junction kept 1 base outside the gene matches. CDR1 is SQVTM, CDR2 ANQGSEA, per germline. The length of the CDR3 is 12 residues. The DNA of the CDR3 is TGCAGCGTTGGGGGACAGCAAGAGACCCAGTACTTC. This sequence encodes CSVGGQQETQYF.

The chain recombines TRBV4-3 with TRBJ2-3, with 14 nucleotides matching TRBD2. Looked up from germline, CDR1 is LGHNA and CDR2 is YSLEER. The V gene end was trimmed by 2 bases and the J gene end by 7 bases; junction bases not matched to a gene: 20. CDR3 length: 21 amino acids. DNA for the CDR3: TGCGCCAGCAGCCAATGCGCCCCGACCGGCCCGACTAGCGGGGGGGCGTATACGCAGTATTTT. It translates to CASSQCAPTGPTSGGAYTQYF.

V and J are TRBV5-1 and TRBJ2-7; D might be TRBD2 (6 bases). CDR1 is SGHRS and CDR2 is YFSETQ in the germline V gene. The CDR3 covers 17 residues. Trimming cost V 3 bases and J 0 bases, with 19 bases left between them. The CDR3 DNA reads TGCGCCAGCAGCTACTCGAGCGGCGGGGCTAGCTCCTACGAGCAGTACTTC. The encoded protein is CASSYSSGGASSYEQYF.

This clonotype came up a few times. The DNA for the CDR3 is TGTGCCAGCAGTGAAAGTCCTTGGGGGACACAAATCTCCTACGAGCAGTACTTC. Translation gives CASSESPWGTQISYEQYF. The chain couples TRBV25-1 to TRBJ2-7, with D possibly being TRBD1 (6 bases). CDR1 MGHDK and CDR2 SYGVNS come from the germline V gene. The CDR3 totals 18 residues. V lost 2 bases and J 0 bases, leaving 20 bases between the germline ends.

On this clonotype: A much larger clone is a single base away; this may be a read error. This chain connects TRBV7-9 to TRBJ2-5; D is unresolved. The CDR3 spans 12 residues. In germline, CDR1 is SEHNR, CDR2 FQNEAQ (reference sequence). The CDR3 DNA reads TGTGTCAGCAGCCAACACCAAGAGACCCAGTACTTC. The encoded protein is CVSSQHQETQYF.

This clonotype was observed a few times. The DNA of the CDR3 is TGCAGTGCTTACAGGGACCACGATCGTCTACCCCGTAACACCCTCCACTTT. Translation: CSAYRDHDRLPRNTLHF. The chain links TRBV20-1 to TRBJ1-6; tentative D call: TRBD1 (6 bases). The V gene lost 5 bases and the J gene lost 14 bases, with 31 bases spanning the gap. Germline CDR1 reads DFQATT; CDR2 reads SNEGSKA (reference sequence). This CDR3 spans 17 amino acids.

The rearrangement uses TRBV6-6 and TRBJ2-5; D is tentatively TRBD1 or TRBD2 (6 bases each). Trimming pared 11 bases from V and 2 bases from J, leaving 12 bases between. CDR1 and CDR2 (germline): MNHNY, SVGAGI (reference sequence). This CDR3 is built from 12 residues. Here the CDR3 DNA reads TGTGCCGGGGGGACAAGGCAAGAGACCCAGTACTTC. Translation: CAGGTRQETQYF.

In this sample, this clonotype turned up a few times. The V gene is TRBV4-2, the J gene TRBJ1-2; D is possibly TRBD1 (5 bases). Trimming took 1 base from V and 6 from J, leaving 18 bases between them. Per germline, CDR1 LGHNA and CDR2 YNFKEQ. The CDR3 length is 16 residues. The CDR3 loop is CASSQGRHGGTHGYTF. CDR3 nucleotide sequence: TGTGCCAGCAGCCAAGGAAGGCACGGGGGAACACATGGCTACACCTTC.

V usage is TRBV14 and J usage is TRBJ2-7; no reliable D call. The CDR3 is 13 residues long. V lost 0 bases and J lost 3, with 6 bases in between. Germline CDR1 reads SGHDN; CDR2 reads FVKESK. The CDR3 DNA sequence: TGTGCCAGCAGCCAAGATCTTATCTACGAGCAGTACTTC. This encodes CASSQDLIYEQYF.

The rearrangement links TRBV15 to TRBJ1-6, with D perhaps TRBD1 (5 bases). Germline V gene data show CDR1 as LNHNV and CDR2 as YYDKDF (reference sequence). The CDR3 totals 14 residues. V was trimmed by 0 bases and J by 10 bases, leaving 10 bases between them. CDR3 in DNA: TGTGCCACCAGCAGAGATTTCGGGGCATCACCCCTCCACTTT. This gives the protein CATSRDFGASPLHF. The complete variable domain, with remaining parts taken from reference TRBV15 and TRBJ1-6, reads DAMVIQNPRYQVTQFGKPVTLSCSQTLNHNVMYWYQQKSSQAPKLLFHYYDKDFNNEADTPDNFQSRRPNTSFCFLDIRSPGLGDTAMYLCATSRDFGASPLHFGNGTRLTVT.

The V and J genes are TRBV11-2 and TRBJ2-1; possible D gene TRBD2, 5 bases. In germline, CDR1 is SGHAT, CDR2 FQNNGV. The CDR3 sequence is 14 residues long. Deletions cut 5 bases from V and 9 bases from J, with 17 bases between. The CDR3, as DNA: TGTGCCAGCAGCGAACTCCTACTAGTGGGTGAGCAGTTCTTC. Translated, it gives CASSELLLVGEQFF.

The rearrangement uses TRBV4-1 and TRBJ1-4; possible D gene TRBD1, 5 bases. V lost 4 bases to trimming and J lost 3 bases, with 15 bases between them. This CDR3 comprises 16 residues. CDR1 and CDR2 (germline): MGHRA, YSYEKL. CDR3 nucleotides: TGCGCCAGCAGCCCCCATTGGACAAATCCTAATGAAAAACTGTTTTTT. It is translated as CASSPHWTNPNEKLFF.

V gene TRBV20-1 combines with J gene TRBJ1-6; no firm D call. V lost 5 bases, J lost 5 bases, and 4 bases lay in between. Germline CDR1 and CDR2: DFQATT and SNEGSKA (reference sequence). The CDR3 loop spans 11 amino acids. Here the CDR3 reads CSADHNSPLHF. In nucleotides, the CDR3 is TGCAGTGCTGACCATAATTCACCCCTCCACTTT.

The chain has TRBV7-8 and TRBJ2-5, with unresolved D. This CDR3 spans 14 amino acids. V lost 0 bases to trimming and J lost 4 bases, with 9 bases between them. Germline V CDR1 and CDR2: SGHVS, FQNEAQ. This CDR3 reads CASSLADSLETQYF. The CDR3 coding sequence is TGTGCCAGCAGCTTAGCGGATAGTTTAGAGACCCAGTACTTC. Complete variable domain (other parts from reference TRBV7-8 and TRBJ2-5): GAGVSQSPRYKVAKRGQDVALRCDPISGHVSLFWYQQALGQGPEFLTYFQNEAQLDKSGLPSDRFFAERPEGSVSTLKIQRTQQEDSAVYLCASSLADSLETQYFGPGTRLLVL.

The chain uses TRBV7-2 and TRBJ2-3; D not certain. Germline lookup yields CDR1 SGHTA and CDR2 FQGNSA. Trimming stripped 1 base from V and 7 bases from J, with 12 bases between. The CDR3 runs 14 residues. CDR3 region: CASSLEVLENTQYF. In DNA, the CDR3 is TGTGCCAGCAGCTTAGAAGTGCTGGAGAATACGCAGTATTTT.

The chain has TRBV11-2 and TRBJ2-4, with D perhaps being TRBD1 or TRBD2 (6 bases each). CDR1 and CDR2 (germline): SGHAT, FQNNGV. There are 15 residues in the CDR3. Trimming took 3 bases from V and 7 from J, leaving 16 bases between them. The CDR3 region is CASSFRSGAENIQYF. The CDR3 coding sequence is TGTGCCAGCAGCTTCCGATCGGGGGCAGAGAACATTCAGTACTTC.

On this clonotype: At one end the junction does not follow the germline gene, possibly because of a read error. The CDR3 nucleotides read TGTGCTAGCAGCCCGAGACAGTCAGATACGCAGTATTTT. As protein: CASSPRQSDTQYF. The rearrangement joins TRBV7-7 to TRBJ2-3, with D possibly matching TRBD1 (5 bases). CDR1 is SSHAT, CDR2 FNYEAQ, per germline (reference sequence). This CDR3 contains 13 residues.

As regards this clonotype: The germline gene is not matched at one end of the junction; a read error may be the cause. This sequence joins TRBV5-1 and TRBJ2-3; 8 bases match TRBD2. The CDR3 loop spans 17 amino acids. CDR1 and CDR2 from the germline V gene are SGHRS and YFSETQ. CDR3 in DNA: TGCACCAGCAGACCCTGGACTAGCAGAGGGATAGAAGGTACGCAGTATTTT. It yields the protein CTSRPWTSRGIEGTQYF.

With respect to this clonotype: With a much larger clone just one base away, this may be a read error. This rearrangement joins TRBV29-1 to TRBJ2-7; D is uncertain. The V and J ends lost 4 bases and 2 bases respectively, with 9 bases between them. In germline, CDR1 is SQVTM, CDR2 ANQGSEA. The CDR3 consists of 12 residues. In nucleotides, the CDR3 is TGCAGCGTTGTCAATTCGCCCTACGAGCAGTACTTC. Translating gives CSVVNSPYEQYF.

This clonotype was counted a few times. The genes are TRBV4-3 and TRBJ1-5, with 10 bases identical to TRBD1. The CDR3 is 14 amino acids. The J segment lost 7 bases and the V segment lost 1 base, leaving 1 base of the junction unmatched. Germline lookup yields CDR1 LGHNA and CDR2 YSLEER. CDR3 sequence: CASSQGTGGQPQHF. The CDR3 DNA sequence: TGCGCCAGCAGCCAAGGGACAGGGGGACAGCCCCAGCATTTT.

The V call is TRBV13, the J call TRBJ1-4; D may be TRBD1 (5 bases). The V end was cut by 4 bases, the J end by 3 bases, with 15 bases between. Germline CDR1 reads PRHDT; CDR2 reads FYEKMQ (reference sequence). The CDR3 has 16 residues. For the CDR3, the DNA is TGTGCCAGCAGCTCGGGGACCGTCCTGGCTAATGAAAAACTGTTTTTT. This codes for CASSSGTVLANEKLFF.

In its sample, this clonotype was seen a few times. The V and J genes are TRBV28 and TRBJ1-2, with D possibly TRBD1 on 5 matching bases. CDR3 length equals 18 residues. V was cut by 5 bases and J by 0 bases, with 22 bases left in between. Germline V gene data show CDR1 as MDHEN and CDR2 as SYDVKM. The CDR3 nucleotides are TGTGCCAGCAGTACAGGAGATATGGACATTGCTCCTAACTATGGCTACACCTTC. This gives the protein CASSTGDMDIAPNYGYTF.

The gene calls are TRBV20-1 and TRBJ2-5; D is unclear. The CDR3 extends over 12 amino acids. V was cut by 6 bases and J by 13 bases, with 21 bases left in between. Germline V CDR1 and CDR2: DFQATT, SNEGSKA (reference sequence). In DNA, the CDR3 is TGCAGTGCCAGAAAAGGTCCAACGGATGGGTACTTC. The encoded protein is CSARKGPTDGYF.

Note on this clonotype: One end of the junction varies from germline; a read error may be responsible. The chain recombines TRBV4-1 with TRBJ2-4; D assignment may be TRBD1 or TRBD2 (5 bases each). Gene TRBJ2-5 matches the end of the DNA better, so the J call may be wrong. The CDR3 is made up of 16 amino acids. Germline CDR1 and CDR2: MGHRA and YSYEKL. The CDR3 DNA is TGCGCCAGCAACCAATGGGGACCGCAGACACAAGAGACCCAGTACTTC. Protein sequence: CASNQWGPQTQETQYF.